The 26 T cell receptor beta chains below come from one sample, sequenced in a study of early T cells in non-severe SARS-CoV-2 infection. TCRdb analysed the 5' RACE reads with MiXCR anew, one entry per CDR3 protein. The repertoire consists of tens of thousands of distinct CDR3 sequences, with under 8% occurring once and the leading ten covering approximately 6.3%. This specimen was whole blood, taken at baseline. These receptors were taken from an adult who was a healthcare worker with PCR-confirmed SARS-CoV-2 infection or an uninfected control (not recorded which).

This chain connects TRBV12-3 or TRBV12-4 to TRBJ2-3; D is possibly TRBD1 or TRBD2 (6 bases each). Trimming took off 3 bases at V and 5 bases at J, with 18 bases between the two ends. This CDR3 contains 16 residues. The CDR3 DNA reads TGTGCCAGCAGTTTTCGGGGGCTTATGCCCGGAGATACGCAGTATTTT. Translated: CASSFRGLMPGDTQYF.

This clonotype was recorded a few times. The J gene is TRBJ2-1, the V gene TRBV27; 10 bases align to TRBD2. Germline lookup yields CDR1 MNHEY and CDR2 SMNVEV (reference sequence). V shed 5 bases and J 0 bases; nucleotides not matched to a gene: 1. CDR3 size: 15 residues. CDR3 region: CASSLAGASYNEQFF. The CDR3 nucleotides read TGTGCCAGCAGTCTAGCGGGGGCCTCCTACAATGAGCAGTTCTTC.

The V call is TRBV12-3 or TRBV12-4, the J call TRBJ2-7; 8 nucleotides align to TRBD1. Trimming cost V 1 base and J 0 bases; bases outside gene matches: 2. This CDR3 comprises 15 residues. For the CDR3, the DNA is TGTGCCAGCAGTTTAGGGACAGGGCCCTCCTACGAGCAGTACTTC. Translating gives CASSLGTGPSYEQYF.

CDR3 coding DNA: TGCGCCAGCAGCTTGGAAGCATACACCTACGAGCAGTACTTC. It specifies CASSLEAYTYEQYF. The chain is built from TRBV5-1 and TRBJ2-7; D is unresolved. Trimming removed 0 bases from V and 2 bases from J, with 9 bases in between. CDR1 and CDR2 (germline): SGHRS, YFSETQ. This CDR3 has 14 amino acids.

In this sample, this clonotype turned up many times. CDR3 in DNA: TGTGCCAGCAGCTTAGGACCGTACTATGGCTACACCTTC. Its translation: CASSLGPYYGYTF. The V call is TRBV5-5, the J call TRBJ1-2; D gene unclear. The germline V and J ends were trimmed by 2 bases and 3 bases, with 8 bases remaining between them. Germline CDR1 SGHKS, CDR2 YYEKEE (reference sequence). This CDR3 has 13 residues.

In its sample, this clonotype was seen many times. The V and J genes are TRBV5-1 and TRBJ2-5; 8 bases are a match to TRBD2. The length of the CDR3 is 15 residues. Germline values: CDR1 SGHRS, CDR2 YFSETQ. Losses at the gene ends were 0 bases for V and 4 bases for J; bases not matched to a gene: 5. The CDR3 here is CASSLATSGVETQYF. CDR3 DNA: TGCGCCAGCAGCTTGGCCACTAGCGGAGTAGAGACCCAGTACTTC.

This clonotype was counted a few times. The CDR3, as DNA: TGTGCCAGCAGTTACTCGATTCGACAGGCCGAAGCTTTCTTT. Its protein is CASSYSIRQAEAFF. V usage is TRBV6-5 and J usage is TRBJ1-1; a possible D gene is TRBD1 (6 bases). The germline CDR1 and CDR2 sequences are MNHEY and SVGAGI. This CDR3 contains 14 residues. The V end was cut by 0 bases, the J end by 8 bases, with 13 bases between.

The CDR3 protein is CASSRGQGDGYTF. The CDR3 DNA follows: TGTGCCAGCAGCCGCGGACAGGGGGATGGCTACACCTTC. This sequence joins TRBV12-3 or TRBV12-4 and TRBJ1-2, with 10 bases aligning to TRBD1. Trimming at V came to 6 bases and at J to 6 bases, leaving 4 bases not matched to a gene. This CDR3 has 13 amino acids.

This clonotype was seen a few times. V usage is TRBV28 and J usage is TRBJ1-1, with D possibly matching TRBD1 (6 bases). CDR3 length equals 16 residues. CDR1 is MDHEN, CDR2 SYDVKM, per germline. The ends were cut back, 6 bases at V and 5 bases at J, with 22 bases in the middle. The CDR3 is CASRPRDIADGTEAFF. DNA for the CDR3: TGTGCCAGCAGACCGAGGGACATAGCCGATGGTACTGAAGCTTTCTTT.

This clonotype appeared many times. The chain has TRBV10-1 and TRBJ1-2, with D unclear. Looked up from germline, CDR1 is WNHNN and CDR2 is SYGVQD (reference sequence). V lost 7 bases and J 5 bases, leaving 14 bases between the germline ends. CDR3 length: 13 amino acids. The CDR3 DNA follows: TGCGCCAGCAATCGAAGGCGCAGGTATGGCTACACCTTC. Translation gives CASNRRRRYGYTF.

This clonotype was seen many times. The chain has TRBV5-4 and TRBJ1-6; D is undetermined. Trimming removed 1 base at V and 5 bases at J, with 4 bases between. This CDR3 contains 13 residues. CDR1 is SGHNT, CDR2 YYREEE, per germline (reference sequence). Written as DNA, the CDR3 is TGTGCCAGCAGCTTGCCAGATAATTCACCCCTCCACTTT. This translates into CASSLPDNSPLHF.

This clonotype came up a few times. V is TRBV19 and J is TRBJ2-7, with a possible D match to TRBD2 (5 bases). CDR3 size: 14 residues. CDR1 is LNHDA, CDR2 SQIVND, per germline (reference sequence). Trimming left V 2 bases short and J 7 bases short, with 15 bases between. The CDR3 protein is CASSITHSSGEQYF. CDR3 bases: TGTGCCAGTAGTATAACGCATAGCTCGGGGGAGCAGTACTTC.

At least ten counts were recorded for this clonotype. The CDR3 DNA is TGTGCCATCAGTGAGCAGGGGCAACAGCCCCAGCATTTT. Residues: CAISEQGQQPQHF. The V and J genes are TRBV10-3 and TRBJ1-5, with D possibly being TRBD1 (6 bases). Trimming took 2 bases from V and 7 from J, leaving 9 bases between them. CDR3 size: 13 residues. Germline loops: CDR1 ENHRY, CDR2 SYGVKD.

This clonotype has at least ten counts. V is TRBV20-1 and J is TRBJ2-1; 10 bases are shared with TRBD2. This CDR3 is 10 amino acids long. CDR1 DFQATT and CDR2 SNEGSKA come from the germline V gene (reference sequence). The CDR3 region has the DNA TGCAAGGTAGCGGGGGGCGAGCAGTTCTTC. Amino acids: CKVAGGEQFF.

This clonotype was recorded many times. The gene calls are TRBV7-2 and TRBJ2-5; tentatively, D is TRBD2 (7 bases). CDR3 size: 16 residues. Trimming pared 1 base from V and 4 bases from J, leaving 16 bases between. CDR1 is SGHTA and CDR2 is FQGNSA in the germline V gene. CDR3 amino acids: CASSLEVGGRGETQYF. The DNA for the CDR3 is TGTGCCAGCAGCTTAGAGGTGGGGGGGCGAGGAGAGACCCAGTACTTC.

Only a few counts were recorded for this clonotype. This chain joins TRBV6-2 or TRBV6-3 and TRBJ2-5; D ambiguous. The germline gives CDR1 MNHEY, CDR2 SVGEGT. The length of the CDR3 is 14 residues. Trimming cost V 5 bases and J 5 bases, with 15 bases left between them. The CDR3, as DNA: TGTGCCAGCAGTCCCCCTCCGGTGGGGGAGACCCAGTACTTC. Protein product: CASSPPPVGETQYF.

This clonotype came up many times. The chain carries TRBV20-1 and TRBJ2-5; 10 bases agree with TRBD2. Germline values: CDR1 DFQATT, CDR2 SNEGSKA (reference sequence). The ends lost 3 bases at V and 2 bases at J; junction bases unmatched: 6. The CDR3 is 15 residues long. The CDR3 sequence: CSASLVAGGQETQYF. CDR3 nucleotides: TGCAGTGCTAGTCTGGTAGCGGGGGGTCAAGAGACCCAGTACTTC.

This clonotype was counted at least ten times. The chain joins TRBV6-5 to TRBJ1-5; D gene uncertain. Germline V gives CDR1 MNHEY, CDR2 SVGAGI. The germline V and J ends were trimmed by 6 bases and 11 bases, with 14 bases remaining between them. The CDR3 has 12 residues. The CDR3 region has the DNA TGTGCCAGCAGAGATTCAACTAGGGCCCAGCATTTT. Amino acid sequence: CASRDSTRAQHF.

This clonotype was seen more than once but under ten times. The J gene is TRBJ2-2, the V gene TRBV3-1, with 8 nucleotides matching TRBD2. The V gene's germline CDR1 is LGHDT and CDR2 YNNKEL (reference sequence). The CDR3 is 17 amino acids. V shed 1 base, J shed 3 bases, and the junction held 7 bases outside the gene matches. The CDR3 is CASSQARGGGYTGELFF. The CDR3 nucleotides read TGTGCCAGCAGCCAAGCCAGGGGCGGGGGGTACACCGGGGAGCTGTTTTTT.

This clonotype occurred many times. The chain uses TRBV30 and TRBJ2-3; D remains unclear. Germline V CDR1 and CDR2: GTSNPN, SVGIG (reference sequence). The CDR3 loop spans 12 amino acids. V lost 1 base to trimming and J lost 12 bases, with 14 bases between them. DNA of the CDR3: TGTGCCTGGAGTGGAACAACTTCCCACCAGTATTTT. Its protein product is CAWSGTTSHQYF.

This clonotype came up a few times. This chain connects TRBV29-1 to TRBJ2-5; weak D call: TRBD2 (5 bases). V gave up 7 bases and J gave up 1 base, with 10 bases separating them. This CDR3 comprises 12 residues. CDR1 is SQVTM and CDR2 is ANQGSEA in the germline V gene. CDR3 bases: TGCAGCGCCCTAGCAGGCCAAGAGACCCAGTACTTC. Its translation: CSALAGQETQYF.

This clonotype was seen a few times. The chain recombines TRBV19 with TRBJ2-5; a weak D match, TRBD2 (6 bases). The CDR3 length is 13 residues. The germline gives CDR1 LNHDA, CDR2 SQIVND (reference sequence). V was clipped by 3 bases and J by 5 bases, with 10 bases between them. CDR3 in amino acids: CASSIGGGETQYF. In DNA form, the CDR3 reads TGTGCCAGTAGTATCGGGGGAGGCGAGACCCAGTACTTC.

V usage is TRBV5-5 and J usage is TRBJ2-1; a weak D match, TRBD2 (6 bases). Germline lookup yields CDR1 SGHKS and CDR2 YYEKEE (reference sequence). Trimming took 1 base from V and 10 from J, leaving 27 bases between them. The CDR3 contains 18 residues. The CDR3 DNA follows: TGTGCCAGCAGCTTGTCCGTTCTGGAGGGCCCCGTTCCAGCGGAGCAGTTCTTC. Residues: CASSLSVLEGPVPAEQFF.

This clonotype was seen repeatedly, ten times or more. V gene TRBV6-5 combines with J gene TRBJ2-7; 11 bases align to TRBD2. V lost 3 bases and J lost 0; bases outside the gene matches: 7. Germline CDR1 is MNHEY and CDR2 is SVGAGI. The CDR3 contains 17 residues. The CDR3: CASSYPTSGGRSYEQYF. Here the CDR3 DNA reads TGTGCCAGCAGTTATCCCACTAGCGGGGGTCGCTCCTACGAGCAGTACTTC.

This clonotype has a handful of counts. The V and J genes are TRBV28 and TRBJ2-3; maybe TRBD1 (7 bases). The CDR3 is 14 amino acids. Germline CDR1 MDHEN, CDR2 SYDVKM. V was clipped by 7 bases and J by 6 bases, with 17 bases between them. CDR3 region: CASTWQGGTDTQYF. CDR3 nucleotides: TGTGCCAGCACTTGGCAGGGGGGTACGGATACGCAGTATTTT.

V gene TRBV28 combines with J gene TRBJ1-6; D is uncertain. Per germline, CDR1 MDHEN and CDR2 SYDVKM. The CDR3 covers 15 residues. Trimming cost V 5 bases and J 0 bases, with 8 bases left between them. The CDR3 protein is CASSLLSSYNSPLHF. Here the CDR3 DNA reads TGTGCCAGCAGTCTGTTGAGCTCCTATAATTCACCCCTCCACTTT.